This T cell receptor beta chain was sequenced during a study of blood T cell repertoires in COVID-19. Study details: COVID-19 samples from acute and convalescent phases originated in the United States, Italy and Spain.

This clone was detected only once. TCRdb's copy holds only in-frame clones and misses some; the assay was immunoSEQ multiplex PCR. The sample yields 100,000 or so clones, around 86% seen once. CDR3 length equals 12 residues. V lost 11 bases and J 0 bases, leaving 5 bases between the germline ends. Per germline, CDR1 ENHRY and CDR2 SYGVKD. Sequencing was done on a sample of peripheral blood. The rearrangement joins TRBV10-3 to TRBJ2-6; D is undetermined. This clonotype was obtained from a man between 45 and 60 years old with acute or convalescent COVID-19. CDR3 protein: CAHGSGANVLTF. For the CDR3, the DNA is TGTGCCCACGGCTCTGGGGCCAACGTCCTGACTTTC.